This TCR beta chain was obtained from a study of T cell repertoires in cytomegalovirus infection. Background on the study: The public TCR beta signatures pointed to both CMV infection and matching HLA type. Findings of the study overall: Individuals carrying CMV plus the relevant HLA were identified by cumulative frequency of public TCR beta families.

TCRdb passed the reads through MiXCR, listing each CDR3 protein once. The profile shows more than 250,000 distinct CDR3 sequences, roughly 15% of them singletons. This CDR3 is built from 12 residues. Germline CDR1 and CDR2: SQVTM and ANQGSEA. Trimming took 8 bases from V and 0 from J, leaving 10 bases between them. On this clonotype itself: Antigen unknown.

Material for sequencing was PBMCs. The receptor was derived from a human donor in good health (CMV status not recorded). Some clones in this sample may be carry-over from other donors' samples. The rearrangement links TRBV29-1 to TRBJ1-1; D is unresolved. CDR3 residues: CSSRSVNTEAFF. The CDR3 nucleotides are TGCAGCTCGCGATCGGTGAACACTGAAGCTTTCTTT. Complete variable domain (other parts from reference TRBV29-1 and TRBJ1-1): SAVISQKPSRDICQRGTSLTIQCQVDSQVTMMFWYRQQPGQSLTLIATANQGSEATYESGFVIDKFPISRPNLTFSTLTVSNMSPEDSSIYLCSSRSVNTEAFFGQGTRLTVV.